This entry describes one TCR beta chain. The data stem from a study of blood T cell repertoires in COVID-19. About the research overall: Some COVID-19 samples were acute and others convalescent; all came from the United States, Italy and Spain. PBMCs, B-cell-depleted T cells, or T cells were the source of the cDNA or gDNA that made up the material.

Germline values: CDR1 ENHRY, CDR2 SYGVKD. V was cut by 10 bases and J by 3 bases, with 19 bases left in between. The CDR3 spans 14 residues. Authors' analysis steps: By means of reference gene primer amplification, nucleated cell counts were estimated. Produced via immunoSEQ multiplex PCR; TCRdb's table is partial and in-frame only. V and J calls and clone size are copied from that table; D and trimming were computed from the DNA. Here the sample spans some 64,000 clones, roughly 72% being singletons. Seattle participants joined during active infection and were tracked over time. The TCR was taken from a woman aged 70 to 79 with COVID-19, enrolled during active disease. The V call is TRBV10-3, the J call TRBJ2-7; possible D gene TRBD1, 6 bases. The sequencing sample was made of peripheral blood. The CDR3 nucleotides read TGTGCCACTAGGGATAGGGGCAGGGGCTACGAGCAGTACTTC. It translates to CATRDRGRGYEQYF.